These 5 T cell receptor beta chains originate from one sample sequenced in a study of blood T cell repertoires in COVID-19. Sequencing used immunoSEQ multiplex PCR; TCRdb keeps in-frame clones, though not all of them. The profile shows around 63,000 clones, more than 80% of them singletons. Sequencing used peripheral blood. The receptors here all came from a woman aged 60-75 years with COVID-19, enrolled during active disease.

This clone was counted between two and nine times. This chain links TRBV7-2 with TRBJ2-7, with D hard to call. The CDR3 loop spans 17 amino acids. Between the trimmed V and J ends, which lost 6 bases and 0 bases, there was a span of 21 bases. Germline CDR1 SGHTA, CDR2 FQGNSA. CDR3 bases: TGTGCCAGCAGTCTCCCACCGACAAGATTCTTCTCCTACGAGCAGTACTTC. This codes for CASSLPPTRFFSYEQYF.

This clone has only one observation. This chain joins TRBV9 and TRBJ1-1; D gene uncertain. CDR1 and CDR2 from the germline V gene are SGDLS and YYNGEE. The CDR3 runs to 14 residues. The V and J ends lost 0 bases and 3 bases respectively, with 9 bases between them. This CDR3 reads CASSVVSGYTEAFF. CDR3 nucleotides: TGTGCCAGCAGCGTAGTGTCGGGATACACTGAAGCTTTCTTT.

The rearrangement links TRBV7-6 to TRBJ2-7, with TRBD2 identical over 9 bases. The length of the CDR3 is 16 residues. CDR1 and CDR2 from the germline V gene are SGHVS and FNYEAQ. Trimming cost V 1 base and J 7 bases; bases outside gene matches: 11. The CDR3: CASSLESGTSPGEQYF. In DNA form, the CDR3 reads TGTGCCAGCAGCTTAGAAAGTGGGACTAGCCCGGGAGAGCAGTACTTC.

This chain uses TRBV4-2 with TRBJ2-7; D might be TRBD2 (7 bases). V was cut by 0 bases and J by 6 bases, with 15 bases left in between. Germline V gene lookup returns CDR1 LGHNA and CDR2 YNFKEQ. The CDR3 has 15 residues. The CDR3 region is CASSQDWGGHGEQYF. In DNA, the CDR3 is TGTGCCAGCAGCCAAGATTGGGGGGGCCACGGCGAGCAGTACTTC.

V usage is TRBV5-6 and J usage is TRBJ1-1; no firm D call. This CDR3 is built from 14 residues. Deletions cut 1 base from V and 0 bases from J, with 7 bases between. From germline, CDR1 is SGHDT and CDR2 YYEEEE. This chain's CDR3 is CASSLIQLNTEAFF. The CDR3 bases are TGTGCCAGCAGCTTGATCCAGTTGAACACTGAAGCTTTCTTT.